Each of the 31 T cell receptor beta chains below was sequenced from the same sample in a study of blood T cell repertoires in COVID-19. Produced via immunoSEQ multiplex PCR; TCRdb's table is partial and in-frame only. The profile shows over 8,000 clones, approximately 86% of them singletons. The sequenced sample consisted of peripheral blood. The receptors derive from a human donor with active COVID-19. The donor label of this sample is uncertain.

The chain employs TRBV9 and TRBJ1-5; 9 bases agree with TRBD1. Germline V gene data show CDR1 as SGDLS and CDR2 as YYNGEE. The CDR3 runs 15 residues. J gave up 3 bases and V 4 bases, and 5 bases lay outside the gene matches. CDR3 bases: TGTGCCAGCAGCCCTGGACAGGGGACCAATCAGCCCCAGCATTTT. It translates to CASSPGQGTNQPQHF.

The chain employs TRBV27 and TRBJ2-7, with TRBD1 matching over 9 bases. J lost 2 bases, V lost 5 bases, and 4 bases had no gene match. CDR3 length: 14 residues. CDR1 is MNHEY and CDR2 is SMNVEV in the germline V gene (reference sequence). CDR3 in DNA: TGTGCCAGCAGTGGGGACAGGGTACCCTACGAGCAGTACTTC. Translated: CASSGDRVPYEQYF.

The chain uses TRBV27 and TRBJ2-7; TRBD2 matches 11 bases. V was pared by 2 bases and J by 0 bases, with 0 bases of the junction left unmatched. CDR1 and CDR2 (germline): MNHEY, SMNVEV (reference sequence). This CDR3 has 15 amino acids. CDR3 in amino acids: CASSLTSGSSYEQYV. CDR3 DNA sequence: TGTGCCAGCAGTTTAACTAGCGGGAGCTCCTACGAGCAGTACGTC.

V usage is TRBV5-6 and J usage is TRBJ2-5, with 12 bases matching TRBD2. The germline V gene encodes CDR1 SGHDT and CDR2 YYEEEE. This CDR3 is built from 16 residues. V was clipped by 4 bases and J by 4 bases; unmatched bases: 8. Written as DNA, the CDR3 is TGTGCCAGCAGCCCCCGACTAGCGGGAGATCTAGAGACCCAGTACTTC. Protein sequence: CASSPRLAGDLETQYF.

There are a few counts of this clone. The chain couples TRBV7-9 to TRBJ2-7, with 9 bases lining up with TRBD2. The CDR3 runs to 14 residues. Trimming at V came to 5 bases and at J to 5 bases, leaving 7 bases not matched to a gene. Germline values: CDR1 SEHNR, CDR2 FQNEAQ (reference sequence). In nucleotides, the CDR3 is TGTGCCAGCAGCCCTAGCGGGGTTAAGCACGAGCAGTACTTC. Translation: CASSPSGVKHEQYF.

This clone was seen more than once but under ten times. This chain links TRBV11-2 with TRBJ2-7; possibly TRBD2 for D (7 bases). Looked up from germline, CDR1 is SGHAT and CDR2 is FQNNGV. This CDR3 region has 14 residues. With 1 base removed from V and 2 bases from J, the gap between germline ends came to 9 bases. For the CDR3, the DNA is TGTGCCAGCAGCTTAGCGGGGGGCCCCTACGAGCAGTACTTC. Residues: CASSLAGGPYEQYF.

J is TRBJ1-2 and V is TRBV5-1; 9 nucleotides line up with TRBD1. This CDR3 is built from 15 residues. Per germline, CDR1 SGHRS and CDR2 YFSETQ. Unmatched junction bases numbered 3, after V lost 0 bases and J lost 3 bases. CDR3 loop: CASSLEQGADYGYTF. In nucleotides, the CDR3 is TGCGCCAGCAGCTTGGAACAGGGGGCCGACTATGGCTACACCTTC.

The chain couples TRBV24-1 to TRBJ1-4; D ambiguous. The CDR3 runs to 17 residues. Trimming left V 2 bases short and J 0 bases short, with 12 bases between. Germline V gene data show CDR1 as KGHDR and CDR2 as SFDVKD. The CDR3 DNA is TGTGCCACCAGTGATTGGGGAGAGGTGGCAACTAATGAAAAACTGTTTTTT. As protein: CATSDWGEVATNEKLFF.

The V and J genes are TRBV9 and TRBJ2-7; tentatively, D is TRBD1 (6 bases). The CDR3 sequence is 17 residues long. Germline V CDR1 and CDR2: SGDLS, YYNGEE. V was cut by 0 bases and J by 0 bases, with 16 bases left in between. The CDR3 region is CASSVAGVGQSSYEQYF. In nucleotides, the CDR3 is TGTGCCAGCAGCGTAGCCGGGGTAGGACAGAGCTCCTACGAGCAGTACTTC.

This clone was picked up a small number of times. The chain has TRBV7-3 and TRBJ2-2, with 8 bases lining up with TRBD2. The CDR3 totals 15 residues. The V gene's germline CDR1 is SGHTA and CDR2 FQGTGA. V shed 5 bases, J shed 5 bases, and the junction held 7 bases outside the gene matches. CDR3 in amino acids: CASSRSGGRTGELFF. CDR3 DNA sequence: TGTGCCAGCAGCCGAAGCGGGGGCAGGACCGGGGAGCTGTTTTTT.

The chain combines TRBV11-2 with TRBJ1-1; the match to TRBD1 covers 8 bases. V lost 4 bases, J lost 11 bases, and 15 bases stayed unmatched. This CDR3 is 15 amino acids long. The V gene's germline CDR1 is SGHAT and CDR2 FQNNGV. The CDR3 DNA reads as TGTGCCAGCAGCTCCCCGGGACAGGACTACAATATGGCTTTCTTT. Translated, it gives CASSSPGQDYNMAFF.

This clone has only one observation. V is TRBV6-4 and J is TRBJ2-3; 7 bases are a match to TRBD2. Trimming cost V 5 bases and J 0 bases; bases outside gene matches: 5. The V gene's germline CDR1 is MRHNA and CDR2 SNTAGT. The CDR3 loop spans 15 amino acids. The CDR3 is CASSLISGSTDTQYF. The CDR3 bases are TGTGCCAGCAGTTTGATTAGCGGGAGCACAGATACGCAGTATTTT.

This chain links TRBV4-1 with TRBJ1-6, with a weak D call TRBD1 (6 bases). CDR1 and CDR2 from the germline V gene are MGHRA and YSYEKL. The CDR3 consists of 19 residues. The V end lost 0 bases, the J end lost 0 bases, and 15 bases lay between the germline ends. The CDR3, as DNA: TGCGCCAGCAGCCAAGAGGGGGATACAGGGTTCTCCTATAATTCACCCCTCCACTTT. Translating it yields CASSQEGDTGFSYNSPLHF.

V is TRBV6-2 or TRBV6-3 and J is TRBJ2-2; tentatively, D is TRBD2 (5 bases). Germline V lookup: CDR1 MNHEY, CDR2 SVGEGT. The CDR3 runs to 16 residues. The V and J ends lost 0 bases and 2 bases respectively, with 10 bases between them. CDR3 sequence: CASSYSGVQNTGELFF. DNA of the CDR3: TGTGCCAGCAGTTACTCCGGGGTTCAAAACACCGGGGAGCTGTTTTTT.

The rearrangement uses TRBV10-1 and TRBJ2-2; 10 bases match TRBD2. Germline CDR1 and CDR2: WNHNN and SYGVQD (reference sequence). The CDR3 spans 13 residues. Losses at the gene ends were 8 bases for V and 3 bases for J; bases not matched to a gene: 0. CDR3 sequence: CASGTSDTGELFF. The CDR3 coding sequence is TGCGCCAGCGGGACTAGCGACACCGGGGAGCTGTTTTTT.

The genes are TRBV29-1 and TRBJ1-4, with D unclear. Trimming cost V 7 bases and J 8 bases, with 11 bases left between them. The CDR3 extends over 11 amino acids. Per the germline V gene, CDR1 is SQVTM and CDR2 is ANQGSEA. The CDR3 sequence: CSAGVSEKLFF. The CDR3 DNA reads TGCAGCGCCGGTGTAAGCGAAAAACTGTTTTTT.

This clone was observed a single time. The CDR3 here is CATQGFDSPLHF. The CDR3 DNA reads as TGTGCCACCCAGGGGTTTGATTCACCCCTCCACTTT. This chain connects TRBV10-3 to TRBJ1-6; D may be TRBD1 (6 bases). V shed 10 bases and J shed 8 bases, with 12 bases lying between them. The CDR3 extends over 12 amino acids. From germline, CDR1 is ENHRY and CDR2 SYGVKD.

CDR3 residues: CASSPLISAGDTEAFF. The CDR3 bases are TGTGCCAGCTCACCTTTAATCAGCGCGGGGGACACTGAAGCTTTCTTT. This chain joins TRBV18 and TRBJ1-1; maybe TRBD1 (5 bases). The germline V gene encodes CDR1 KGHSH and CDR2 LQKENI. Trimming removed 3 bases at V and 3 bases at J, with 17 bases between. This CDR3 has 16 amino acids.

This clone appeared a few times. The V and J genes are TRBV7-8 and TRBJ2-1, with 9 bases lining up with TRBD2. Germline V gene sequence: CDR1 SGHVS, CDR2 FQNEAQ. V shed 4 bases, J shed 3 bases, and the junction held 7 bases outside the gene matches. The CDR3 extends over 16 amino acids. In DNA, the CDR3 is TGTGCCAGCAGCTGGACGGAGACTAGCGGCTACAATGAGCAGTTCTTC. It codes for CASSWTETSGYNEQFF. The full variable domain, rest sourced from reference TRBV7-8 and TRBJ2-1, is GAGVSQSPRYKVAKRGQDVALRCDPISGHVSLFWYQQALGQGPEFLTYFQNEAQLDKSGLPSDRFFAERPEGSVSTLKIQRTQQEDSAVYLCASSWTETSGYNEQFFGPGTRLTVL.

The table lists this clone with a count of one. The chain is built from TRBV28 and TRBJ2-7, with 10 bases identical to TRBD1. Germline V gives CDR1 MDHEN, CDR2 SYDVKM. This CDR3 region has 15 residues. Losses at the gene ends were 6 bases for V and 4 bases for J; bases not matched to a gene: 9. CDR3 sequence (DNA): TGTGCCAGCAGGACAACCGGGACAGGGGAGTACGAGCAGTACTTC. Its translation: CASRTTGTGEYEQYF.

This clone was recorded only once. The V gene is TRBV27, the J gene TRBJ2-5, with TRBD1 as a possible D gene (6 bases). Trimming pared 0 bases from V and 2 bases from J, leaving 13 bases between. Germline CDR1 MNHEY, CDR2 SMNVEV (reference sequence). The CDR3 covers 16 residues. The CDR3 region is CASSLSRTAIQETQYF. In DNA, the CDR3 is TGTGCCAGCAGTTTATCGCGGACAGCAATTCAAGAGACCCAGTACTTC.

The gene calls are TRBV5-6 and TRBJ2-2; D perhaps matches TRBD1 (5 bases). The length of the CDR3 is 16 residues. CDR1 and CDR2 from the germline V gene are SGHDT and YYEEEE. V lost 0 bases and J 0 bases, leaving 9 bases between the germline ends. CDR3 amino acids: CASSLVRGANTGELFF. The CDR3, as DNA: TGTGCCAGCAGCTTGGTTAGGGGCGCGAACACCGGGGAGCTGTTTTTT.

The rearrangement uses TRBV9 and TRBJ1-1, with no clear D. Germline loops: CDR1 SGDLS, CDR2 YYNGEE. This CDR3 contains 13 residues. The germline V and J ends were trimmed by 4 bases and 4 bases, with 11 bases remaining between them. Written as DNA, the CDR3 is TGTGCCAGCAGCCCTCCTACGAGCACTGAAGCTTTCTTT. This sequence encodes CASSPPTSTEAFF.

The chain employs TRBV27 and TRBJ1-2; D uncertain. Trimming stripped 2 bases from V and 2 bases from J, with 12 bases between. In germline, CDR1 is MNHEY, CDR2 SMNVEV (reference sequence). The CDR3 extends over 15 amino acids. In nucleotides, the CDR3 is TGTGCCAGCAGTTTAGGGCCGCGTCCGAACTATGGCTACACCTTC. Its translation is CASSLGPRPNYGYTF.

This chain uses TRBV7-9 with TRBJ2-3, with D tentatively TRBD1 (5 bases). Between the trimmed V and J ends, which lost 2 bases and 1 base, there was a span of 7 bases. The CDR3 is made up of 14 amino acids. Germline loops: CDR1 SEHNR, CDR2 FQNEAQ (reference sequence). The CDR3 sequence: CASSLQGGTDTQYF. Here the CDR3 DNA reads TGTGCCAGCAGCTTACAAGGGGGCACAGATACGCAGTATTTT.

The chain couples TRBV7-6 to TRBJ2-7; D is ambiguous. The CDR3 is 14 residues long. Trimming took 5 bases from V and 6 from J, leaving 17 bases between them. Germline assignment: CDR1 SGHVS and CDR2 FNYEAQ. CDR3 bases: TGTGCCAGCAGCCCCGCTGGCGGTCTGATCGAGCAGTACGTC. The encoded protein is CASSPAGGLIEQYV.

The rearrangement joins TRBV15 to TRBJ2-3; 7 positions agree with TRBD2. CDR3 size: 14 residues. The V and J ends lost 6 bases and 2 bases, in that order; junction bases with no gene match: 5. The germline gives CDR1 LNHNV, CDR2 YYDKDF (reference sequence). The CDR3 protein is CATREAGHTDTQYF. The DNA of the CDR3 is TGTGCCACCAGGGAAGCGGGGCACACAGATACGCAGTATTTT.

This chain uses TRBV25-1 with TRBJ2-1; D remains ambiguous. Trimming removed 1 base from V and 3 bases from J, with 13 bases in between. The CDR3 totals 16 residues. The germline V gene has CDR1 MGHDK and CDR2 SYGVNS. The DNA for the CDR3 is TGTGCCAGCAGTGAATTGAAGACTGTCGACTACAATGAGCAGTTCTTC. Protein: CASSELKTVDYNEQFF.

The chain uses TRBV25-1 and TRBJ1-2, with 8 bases that match TRBD1. Trimming removed 4 bases from V and 9 bases from J; junction bases left unmatched: 13. From germline, CDR1 is MGHDK and CDR2 SYGVNS. This CDR3 is 15 amino acids long. CDR3 nucleotides: TGTGCCAGCAGTGTCCCCCGCGGACAGGGAAGGCGCTACACCTTC. Translation: CASSVPRGQGRRYTF.

This clone came up a few times. The rearrangement links TRBV21-1 to TRBJ2-7; TRBD2 is the table's D call and was not checked against the DNA. TRBV21-1 is deemed a pseudogene. This CDR3 comprises 13 residues. The CDR3 sequence is CASSKVGTSLQYV. The CDR3 DNA sequence: TGTGCCAGCAGCAAAGTCGGTACTAGTTTACAGTACGTC.

This chain connects TRBV10-1 to TRBJ2-7, with D perhaps TRBD1 (5 bases). In germline, CDR1 is WNHNN, CDR2 SYGVQD (reference sequence). The CDR3 runs 14 residues. Trimming cost V 0 bases and J 5 bases, with 11 bases left between them. This CDR3 reads CASSESYIRDEQYF. The DNA for the CDR3 is TGCGCCAGCAGTGAGTCTTACATCAGGGACGAGCAGTACTTC.